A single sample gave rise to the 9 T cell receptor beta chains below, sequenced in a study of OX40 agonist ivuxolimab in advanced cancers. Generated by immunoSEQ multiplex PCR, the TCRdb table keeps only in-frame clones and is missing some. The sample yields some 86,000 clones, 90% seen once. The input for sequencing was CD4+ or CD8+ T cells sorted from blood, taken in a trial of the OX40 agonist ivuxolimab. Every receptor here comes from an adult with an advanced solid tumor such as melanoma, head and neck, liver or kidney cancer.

CDR3 bases: TGTGCCAGCAGTGAAGCCCATTTAGGAGGGAGCTCTGGAAACACCATATATTTT. Encoded protein: CASSEAHLGGSSGNTIYF. The V call is TRBV6-1, the J call TRBJ1-3, with unresolved D. V shed 0 bases and J shed 0 bases, with 15 bases lying between them. CDR1 and CDR2 (germline): MNHNS, SASEGT. CDR3 length: 18 residues.

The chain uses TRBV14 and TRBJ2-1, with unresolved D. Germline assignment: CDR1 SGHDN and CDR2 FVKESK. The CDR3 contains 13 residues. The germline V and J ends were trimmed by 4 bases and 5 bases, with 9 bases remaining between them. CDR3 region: CASSRSAHNEQFF. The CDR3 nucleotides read TGTGCCAGCAGCCGGTCGGCCCACAATGAGCAGTTCTTC.

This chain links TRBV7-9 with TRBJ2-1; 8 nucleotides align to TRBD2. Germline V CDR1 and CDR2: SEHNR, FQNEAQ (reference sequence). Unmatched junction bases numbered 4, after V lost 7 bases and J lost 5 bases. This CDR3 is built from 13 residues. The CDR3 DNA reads TGTGCCAGCAAGAGCGGGGGCCACAATGAGCAGTTCTTC. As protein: CASKSGGHNEQFF.

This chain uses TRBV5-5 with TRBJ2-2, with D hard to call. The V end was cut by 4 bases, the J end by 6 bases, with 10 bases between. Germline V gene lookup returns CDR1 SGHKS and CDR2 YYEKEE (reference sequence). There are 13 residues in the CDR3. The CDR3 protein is CASSLDFPGELFF. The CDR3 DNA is TGTGCCAGCAGCCTGGATTTCCCCGGGGAGCTGTTTTTT. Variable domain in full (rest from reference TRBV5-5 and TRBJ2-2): DAGVTQSPTHLIKTRGQQVTLRCSPISGHKSVSWYQQVLGQGPQFIFQYYEKEERGRGNFPDRFSARQFPNYSSELNVNALLLGDSALYLCASSLDFPGELFFGEGSRLTVL.

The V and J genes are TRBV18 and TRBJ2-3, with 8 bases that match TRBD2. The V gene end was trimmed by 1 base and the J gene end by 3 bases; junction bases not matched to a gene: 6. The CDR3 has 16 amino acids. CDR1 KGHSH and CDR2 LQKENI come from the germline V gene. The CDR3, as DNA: TGTGCCAGCTCACCACAGCCGGGACTAGGGACAGATACGCAGTATTTT. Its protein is CASSPQPGLGTDTQYF.

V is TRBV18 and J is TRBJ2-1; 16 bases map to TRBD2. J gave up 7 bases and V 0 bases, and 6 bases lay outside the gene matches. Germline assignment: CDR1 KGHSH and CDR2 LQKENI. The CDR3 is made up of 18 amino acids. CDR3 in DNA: TGTGCCAGCTCACCACCCGGGACTAGCGGGGGGGCCTGGAATGAGCAGTTCTTC. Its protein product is CASSPPGTSGGAWNEQFF.

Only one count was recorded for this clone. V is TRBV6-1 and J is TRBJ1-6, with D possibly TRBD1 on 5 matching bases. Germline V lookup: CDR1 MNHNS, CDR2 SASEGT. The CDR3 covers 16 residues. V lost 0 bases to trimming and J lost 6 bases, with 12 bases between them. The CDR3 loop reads CASSEALRQTNSPLHF. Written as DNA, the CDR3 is TGTGCCAGCAGTGAAGCGCTAAGACAGACTAATTCACCCCTCCACTTT.

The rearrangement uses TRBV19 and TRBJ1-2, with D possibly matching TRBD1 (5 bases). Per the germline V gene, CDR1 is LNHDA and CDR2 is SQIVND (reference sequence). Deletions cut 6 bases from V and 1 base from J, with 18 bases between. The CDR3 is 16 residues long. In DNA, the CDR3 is TGTGCCAGTAGATTCGGTGGGATGAGGGGTAACTATGGCTACACCTTC. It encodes CASRFGGMRGNYGYTF.

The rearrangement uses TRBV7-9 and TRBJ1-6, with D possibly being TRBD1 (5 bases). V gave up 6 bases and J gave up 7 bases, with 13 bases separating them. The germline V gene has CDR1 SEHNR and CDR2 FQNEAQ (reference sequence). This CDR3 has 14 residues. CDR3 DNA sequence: TGTGCCAGCAGATTCGACAGATCAAATTCACCCCTCCACTTT. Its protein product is CASRFDRSNSPLHF. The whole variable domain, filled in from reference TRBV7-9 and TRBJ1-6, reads DTGVSQNPRHKITKRGQNVTFRCDPISEHNRLYWYRQTLGQGPEFLTYFQNEAQLEKSRLLSDRFSAERPKGSFSTLEIQRTEQGDSAMYLCASRFDRSNSPLHFGNGTRLTVT.